Listed here is a single T cell receptor beta chain. The antigen it recognizes is unknown. No much larger clonotype is one base removed from it; base qualities were not supplied. The entry originates in a study of blood T cell repertoires in COVID-19 (dated by TCRdb to about 2020). Describing the broader study: Samples covering the acute and convalescent phases of COVID-19 were provided by collaborators in the United States, Italy and Spain. The repertoires were made available in a free public database intended to serve as a resource for research on the immune response to SARS-CoV-2. The material from the prospective study consisted of cDNA or gDNA derived from T cells, B-cell-depleted T cells, or PBMCs. Sample metadata almost always included a de-identified subject ID, COVID-19 status, age in years and sex. Subjects who had been exposed to COVID-19, were actively infected with it, or had recovered from it provided the deeply sampled blood TCRbeta repertoires that made up the dataset. Samples came from the ongoing ImmuneRACE study (first 160 participants) plus 1,254 subjects from 6 global collaborators. Where HLA class I and class II types were available, the types were taken from metadata supplied by the sample provider, not from assay-based typing.

From its cysteine to its phenylalanine, the CDR3 spans 15 amino acids. Of all the DNA, just the CDR3 is kept, 45 bases in frame from base 1. Germline trimming amounts to 5 bases on V and 4 bases on J, with 6 as the count of junction bases outside the gene matches. In the germline V gene, CDR1 corresponds to LGHNA and CDR2 to YSLEER. Each collaborating institution followed its own protocols to collect whole blood in K2EDTA tubes. For TCRbeta analysis, collaborator samples were shipped as frozen whole blood, as isolated PBMCs, or as DNA extracted from either sample type. The immunoSEQ Assay, a bias-controlled multiplex PCR, was used to amplify TCRbeta CDR3 regions from genomic DNA. Regarding the original processing steps: The number of nucleated cells in each sample was estimated from the amplification of reference gene primers within the assay. To quantify the absolute abundance of each unique TCRbeta CDR3 rearrangement, sequence reads were collapsed and filtered. For each sample, productive Simpson clonality was calculated as the square root of Simpson's diversity index across productive rearrangements. Not all clones reach the TCRdb copy of this immuneACCESS table, which keeps in-frame sequences only. Checked studies attribute under half of the gap to unresolved V genes and leave the rest unexplained. V, J and clone size derive from that table, while D and trimming were established from the DNA sequence. Present in this sample are approximately 120,000 clones, about 87% of which were seen just once. The leading ten clones occupy approximately 1.1% of the sample.

On the study overall, not on this receptor specifically: The quantity of clinical and demographic metadata differed by source and by participant and was supplied without curation.

Sequenced sample: peripheral blood. This TCR derives from a human donor in a cohort sampled during active COVID-19. Rearrangement joined TRBV4-3 to TRBJ2-7; TRBD1 lines up with 12 middle nucleotides. The CDR3 is CASSSGQGAGYEQYF. Read as DNA, the sequence is TGCGCCAGCAGCTCGGGACAGGGGGCTGGTTACGAGCAGTACTTC.